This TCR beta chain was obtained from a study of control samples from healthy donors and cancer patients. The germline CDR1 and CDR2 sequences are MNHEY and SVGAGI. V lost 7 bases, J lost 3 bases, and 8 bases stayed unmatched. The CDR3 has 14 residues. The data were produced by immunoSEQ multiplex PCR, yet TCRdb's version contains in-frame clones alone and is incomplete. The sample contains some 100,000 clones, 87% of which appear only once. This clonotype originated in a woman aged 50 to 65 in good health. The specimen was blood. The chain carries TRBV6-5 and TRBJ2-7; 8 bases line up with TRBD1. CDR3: CASTWGTGDYEQYF. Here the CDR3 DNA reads TGTGCCAGCACCTGGGGGACAGGTGACTACGAGCAGTACTTC.